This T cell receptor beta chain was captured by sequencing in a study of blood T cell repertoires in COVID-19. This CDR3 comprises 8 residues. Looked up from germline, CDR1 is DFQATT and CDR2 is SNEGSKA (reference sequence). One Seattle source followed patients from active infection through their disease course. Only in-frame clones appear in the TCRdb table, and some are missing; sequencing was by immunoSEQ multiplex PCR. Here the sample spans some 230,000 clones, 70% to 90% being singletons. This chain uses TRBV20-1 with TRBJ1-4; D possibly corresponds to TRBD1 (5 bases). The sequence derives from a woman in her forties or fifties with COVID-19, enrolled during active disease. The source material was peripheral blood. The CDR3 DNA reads TGCGCGGGGCTAAAACTGTTTTTT. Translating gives CAGLKLFF.